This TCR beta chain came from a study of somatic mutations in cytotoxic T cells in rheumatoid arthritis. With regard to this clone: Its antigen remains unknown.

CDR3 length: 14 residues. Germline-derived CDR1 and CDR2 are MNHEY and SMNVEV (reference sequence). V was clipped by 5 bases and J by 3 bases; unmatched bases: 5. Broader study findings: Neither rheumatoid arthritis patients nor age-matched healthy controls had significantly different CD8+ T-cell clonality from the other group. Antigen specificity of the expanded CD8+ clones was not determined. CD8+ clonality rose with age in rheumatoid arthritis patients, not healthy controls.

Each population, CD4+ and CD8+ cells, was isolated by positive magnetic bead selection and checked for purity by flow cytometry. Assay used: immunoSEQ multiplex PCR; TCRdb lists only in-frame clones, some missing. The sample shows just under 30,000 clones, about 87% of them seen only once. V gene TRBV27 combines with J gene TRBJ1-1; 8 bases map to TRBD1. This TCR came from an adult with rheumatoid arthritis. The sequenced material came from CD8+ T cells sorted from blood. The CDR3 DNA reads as TGTGCCAGCAGTGGACAGGGTTGGCACACTGAAGCTTTCTTT. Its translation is CASSGQGWHTEAFF.